Listed below are T cell receptor beta chains from one sample, sequenced in a study of T cells in narcolepsy. Profiled with immunoSEQ multiplex PCR; TCRdb holds only in-frame clones, not every one. The table lists some 34,000 clones, 90% of them singletons. The sample comprised CD45RA- memory CD4+ T cells from PBMCs. Every receptor here comes from a human donor with narcolepsy. Each CDR3 is given with its conserved first and last residue. The D gene is left open where the match is weak. The size field is filled for only some rows; it gives once, few, many or a size class.

D	size	J	V	DNA	CDR3
.	few	TRBJ2-7	TRBV2	TGTGCCAGCAGTGAAGCGATATCCACAGGGACCCTCTCCTACGAGCAGTACTTC	CASSEAISTGTLSYEQYF
.	.	TRBJ2-1	TRBV6-1	TGTGCCAGCAGTGAAGTACGCTTTGGACGGAACAATGAGCAGTTCTTC	CASSEVRFGRNNEQFF
.	.	TRBJ2-3	TRBV5-1	TGCGCCAGCAGCTCTTATGATACGCAGTATTTT	CASSSYDTQYF
.	.	TRBJ2-1	TRBV7-3	TGTGCCAGCAGCCCCGCTCCGGGGGCTTATGAGCAGTTCTTC	CASSPAPGAYEQFF
.	few	TRBJ2-1	TRBV28	TGTGCCAGCAGTTTGGCCTGGCGTGAGCAGTTCTTC	CASSLAWREQFF
.	once	TRBJ2-5	TRBV28	TGTGCCAGCAGTCCTCCTGGGGGCCAAGAGACCCAGTACTTC	CASSPPGGQETQYF
TRBD1	.	TRBJ1-4	TRBV28	TGTGCCAGTCGGACAGGGTCGGTCGAAAAACTGTTTTTT	CASRTGSVEKLFF
.	.	TRBJ1-1	TRBV4-1	TGCGCCAGCAGCCAAGTTCCAGTCAGTATTATGAACACTGAAGCTTTCTTT	CASSQVPVSIMNTEAFF
TRBD2	few	TRBJ2-3	TRBV7-3	TGTGCCAGCAGCAACCTAGCGGGGGGGCCGAACACAGATACGCAGTATTTT	CASSNLAGGPNTDTQYF
TRBD2	.	TRBJ2-7	TRBV7-9	TGTGCCAGCAGCCGAGCTAGCGGCCTTCTGGACGAGCAGTACTTC	CASSRASGLLDEQYF
TRBD2	.	TRBJ2-3	TRBV7-9	TGTGCCAGCAGCCTCCCGGGACTAGGGGGGTCGGATACGCAGTATTTT	CASSLPGLGGSDTQYF
.	once	TRBJ1-2	TRBV6-1	TGTGCCAGCAGTTATAACCGGGGACGTCGGGGCTACACCTTC	CASSYNRGRRGYTF
.	once	TRBJ1-5	TRBV30	TGTGCCTGGAGCGTCGGAAAGAGCAATCAGCCCCAGCATTTT	CAWSVGKSNQPQHF
.	.	TRBJ2-3	TRBV4-1	TGCGCCAGCAGCCAAGGCAACGTGAATACGCAGTATTTT	CASSQGNVNTQYF
.	.	TRBJ1-1	TRBV28	TGTGCCAGCAGCCGGGACACCTCGATAGCTTTCTTT	CASSRDTSIAFF
.	.	TRBJ2-5	TRBV7-8	TGTGCCAGCAGCAGGACAATTGGGGGGCAAGAGACCCAGTACTTC	CASSRTIGGQETQYF
.	.	TRBJ2-4	TRBV27	TGTGCCAGCAGATCCGGACGGAGGCTAGCCAAAAACATTCAGTACTTC	CASRSGRRLAKNIQYF
.	.	TRBJ2-3	TRBV6-1	TGTGCCAGTAGCCTACAGGGCCGCACGAATACGCAGTATTTT	CASSLQGRTNTQYF
TRBD2	.	TRBJ2-2	TRBV27	TGTGCCAGCAGTTTATACGGGACTACGAACACCGGGGAGCTGTTTTTT	CASSLYGTTNTGELFF
TRBD2	.	TRBJ2-3	TRBV9	TGTGCCAGCAGCGAGACTAGCGGGGGGGCCGTGGTGACAGATACGCAGTATTTT	CASSETSGGAVVTDTQYF
.	.	TRBJ1-2	TRBV11-2	TGTGCCAGCAGCCTAGACAGCTATGGCTACACCTTC	CASSLDSYGYTF
.	.	TRBJ2-5	TRBV7-2	TGTGCCAGCAGCCCGGGACCTGCCCCACAAGAGACCCAGTACTTC	CASSPGPAPQETQYF
TRBD2	.	TRBJ2-2	TRBV12-5	TGTGCTAGTGGTCCGACTAGCGGGGGTAACACCGGGGAGCTGTTTTTT	CASGPTSGGNTGELFF
.	once	TRBJ2-1	TRBV5-1	TGCGCCAGCAGCCCTGCCTTAACTATGGGCTACAATGAGCAGTTCTTC	CASSPALTMGYNEQFF
.	.	TRBJ1-1	TRBV10-1	TGCGCCAGCCAGACGGGGTCGAACACTGAAGCTTTCTTT	CASQTGSNTEAFF
.	.	TRBJ2-7	TRBV10-3	TGTGCCATCAGTGAGTCCCCTGAGCAGTACTTC	CAISESPEQYF
.	once	TRBJ2-6	TRBV5-6	TGTGCCAGCAGCCTCAAGTTCAACTCTGGGGCCAACGTCCTGACTTTC	CASSLKFNSGANVLTF
TRBD1	.	TRBJ2-7	TRBV30	TGTGCCTGGAGTGGCACGGACAGGTACAACGAGCAGTACTTC	CAWSGTDRYNEQYF
.	.	TRBJ2-6	TRBV4-3	TGCGCCAGCAGCCAAGATCGGGCAGCCTCTGGGGCCAACGTCCTGACTTTC	CASSQDRAASGANVLTF
TRBD1	.	TRBJ2-1	TRBV25-1	TGTGCCAGCAGTATTACCCGGGACAGGGAGGCCAATGAGCAGTTCTTC	CASSITRDREANEQFF
TRBD1	.	TRBJ1-2	TRBV4-3	TGCGCCAGCAGCCAAGATATCTTCGGGACAGGGTTTTATGGCTACACCTTC	CASSQDIFGTGFYGYTF
.	.	TRBJ2-6	TRBV7-3	TGTGCCAGCACCGCACCGGGGGCCAACGTCCTGACTTTC	CASTAPGANVLTF
.	once	TRBJ2-2	TRBV25-1	TGTGCCAGCAGTGAATCTTCGACCAACACCGGGGAGCTGTTTTTT	CASSESSTNTGELFF
.	.	TRBJ1-2	TRBV6-5	TGTGCCAGCAGTTACTCGGGGGACGGAGGCTACACCTTC	CASSYSGDGGYTF
.	.	TRBJ2-2	TRBV19	TGTGCCAGTAGGACCGGGGGGCGTCGAGCCGGGGAGCTGTTTTTT	CASRTGGRRAGELFF
.	.	TRBJ2-7	TRBV6-6	TGTGCCAGCAGTTACTCCAGGGCAGGGTGGGAGCAGTACTTC	CASSYSRAGWEQYF
.	.	TRBJ1-1	TRBV6-5	TGTGCCAGCAGCCCTCTGGAGTCCATGAACACTGAAGCTTTCTTT	CASSPLESMNTEAFF
.	.	TRBJ2-7	TRBV5-1	TGCGCCAGCAGTTTGGTTGCGGACCGCCCCTACGAGCAGTACTTC	CASSLVADRPYEQYF
.	.	TRBJ2-3	TRBV7-2	TGTGCCAGCAGCTGGCCTTCGAGGGCAGATACGCAGTATTTT	CASSWPSRADTQYF
.	.	TRBJ2-1	TRBV5-6	TGTGCCAGCAGCCCTTCCAGCGGCGCCTACAATGAGCAGTTCTTC	CASSPSSGAYNEQFF
.	.	TRBJ1-1	TRBV5-1	TGCGCCAGCAGCCCGGGGGGTCTAGACACTGAAGCTTTCTTT	CASSPGGLDTEAFF
.	.	TRBJ1-3	TRBV29-1	TGCAGCGTTGATCCAGGGGCTGGAAACACCATATATTTT	CSVDPGAGNTIYF
.	.	TRBJ2-5	TRBV15	TGTGCCACACGGACCAATTCCGGAGAGACCCAGTACTTC	CATRTNSGETQYF
.	once	TRBJ1-6	TRBV9	TGTGCCAGCAGCGTAGAGGGTTCCTATAATTCACCCCTCCACTTT	CASSVEGSYNSPLHF
TRBD1	few	TRBJ2-7	TRBV6-1	TGTGCCAGCAGTGAAACAGGGGGTTATCTGGCCTACGAGCAGTACTTC	CASSETGGYLAYEQYF
TRBD1	.	TRBJ2-1	TRBV7-6	TGTGCCAGCAGCCAATACTACAGGGGGCGGTCCTACAATGAGCAGTTCTTC	CASSQYYRGRSYNEQFF
TRBD2	.	TRBJ2-7	TRBV7-6	TGTGCCAGCAGCTTTACTAGCGGGGATGAGCAGTACTTC	CASSFTSGDEQYF
.	.	TRBJ1-5	TRBV19	TGTGCCAGTAGTACCGTCGGGACAAATAGCAATCAGCCCCAGCATTTT	CASSTVGTNSNQPQHF
.	few	TRBJ2-1	TRBV28	TGTGCCAGCAGTTTGTGGGGTCTGGGATACAATGAGCAGTTCTTC	CASSLWGLGYNEQFF
.	once	TRBJ1-1	TRBV27	TGTGCCAGCACCGATTGGGCTGAAGCTTTCTTT	CASTDWAEAFF
TRBD1	.	TRBJ2-7	TRBV28	TGTGCCAGCAGAGCCGGGACAGGGACGGGCGAGCAGTACTTC	CASRAGTGTGEQYF
TRBD1	.	TRBJ1-2	TRBV6-5	TGTGCCAGCAGCACCGGACAGGGGACGAACTATGGCTACACCTTC	CASSTGQGTNYGYTF
.	.	TRBJ1-1	TRBV6-5	TGTGCCAGCAGTTACTCCGGCAGCCATGAAGCTTTCTTT	CASSYSGSHEAFF
.	.	TRBJ1-1	TRBV7-8	TGTGCCAGCACCAGGGGCCTGACGGGGACTGAAGCTTTCTTT	CASTRGLTGTEAFF
TRBD2	.	TRBJ2-5	TRBV7-2	TGTGCCAGCAGCTTAAATAGGCTAGCGGGGGATCGGGGAGAGACCCAGTACTTC	CASSLNRLAGDRGETQYF
TRBD1	.	TRBJ1-2	TRBV7-9	TGTGCCAGCAGCCAGGGGGGGACCTATGGCTACACCTTC	CASSQGGTYGYTF
.	.	TRBJ2-3	TRBV7-6	TGTGCCAGCAGCTTAGCCGGAGGAATTAGCACAGATACGCAGTATTTT	CASSLAGGISTDTQYF